This T cell receptor (beta chain) derives from a study of T cells after yellow fever vaccination. The CDR3 runs to 18 residues. Germline V gene lookup returns CDR1 LGHNA and CDR2 YSLEER. Deletions cut 2 bases from V and 4 bases from J, with 18 bases between. This clonotype was seen more than once but under ten times. TCRdb used MiXCR to reprocess the 5' RACE reads, holding one entry per CDR3 protein. This table has 450,000 to 600,000 distinct CDR3 sequences, roughly 17% appearing once. The receptor's source is a man aged 18 to 29 who received the YFV17D yellow fever vaccine. The chain employs TRBV4-3 and TRBJ2-6; D remains unclear. The sample was PBMCs, taken 5 days after the first yellow fever vaccination. CDR3 loop: CASSQLPFAGTGANVLTF. The CDR3 DNA is TGCGCCAGCAGCCAACTACCTTTCGCCGGTACCGGGGCCAACGTCCTGACTTTC.